This T cell receptor beta chain was retrieved from a study of CD8 T cells in ankylosing spondylitis. Notes on the study in general: Typical of ankylosing spondylitis blood, it appeared, was a TCR beta motif of under 10 highly homologous variants.

TCRdb analysed the 5' RACE reads with MiXCR anew, one entry per CDR3 protein. The sample records some 200,000 distinct CDR3 sequences, roughly 18% being singletons. In its sample, this clonotype was seen many times. Its cognate antigen is unknown. This receptor was obtained from a male donor aged 10 to 35 with ankylosing spondylitis or in good health (not recorded which). Sequencing was carried out using blood, either unsorted or a sorted T cell fraction (not recorded which).

The CDR3 DNA reads TGTGCCAGCAGCCTAGGACAGGGGGCGTTTGAAGCTTTCTTT. Amino acid sequence: CASSLGQGAFEAFF. The rearrangement uses TRBV7-9 and TRBJ1-1; 11 nucleotides line up with TRBD1. In germline, CDR1 is SEHNR, CDR2 FQNEAQ (reference sequence). The CDR3 runs to 14 residues. Unmatched junction bases numbered 6, after V lost 5 bases and J lost 7 bases. Full variable domain (remainder filled in from reference TRBV7-9 and TRBJ1-1): DTGVSQNPRHKITKRGQNVTFRCDPISEHNRLYWYRQTLGQGPEFLTYFQNEAQLEKSRLLSDRFSAERPKGSFSTLEIQRTEQGDSAMYLCASSLGQGAFEAFFGQGTRLTVV.